The 24 T cell receptor beta chains in this list originate from one sample, sequenced in a study of vaccination and CD4 T cells after COVID-19. The antigens these receptors bind are not known. Specified treatment: approximately 10-day PBMC culture with coronavirus spike peptide pools or control peptides (ViraFEST assay). CD4+ T cells that had been cultured provided DNA sequenced with the Oncomine TCR Beta short-read assay. TCRdb re-called the PCR reads through MiXCR, storing one row per CDR3 protein. The sample has roughly 24,000 distinct CDR3 sequences; 55% to 70% are singletons. The sample consisted of CD4+ T cells from blood, cultured in vitro. The receptor set was obtained from a human donor who had recovered from COVID-19.

V usage is TRBV10-1 and J usage is TRBJ2-5; 8 bases map to TRBD2. The V and J ends lost 3 bases and 5 bases, in that order; junction bases with no gene match: 11. This CDR3 is 16 amino acids long. Per the germline V gene, CDR1 is WNHNN and CDR2 is SYGVQD (reference sequence). CDR3 protein: CASSEGNAGGQETQYF. The CDR3 coding sequence is TGCGCCAGCAGTGAAGGGAACGCGGGAGGACAGGAGACCCAGTACTTC.

This clonotype rates as medium-sized. The chain employs TRBV7-9 and TRBJ1-3; no clear D gene. The CDR3 covers 13 residues. CDR1 is SEHNR and CDR2 is FQNEAQ in the germline V gene (reference sequence). Between the trimmed V and J ends, which lost 7 bases and 8 bases, there was a span of 15 bases. CDR3 loop: CASTFLLQDTIYF. CDR3 sequence (DNA): TGTGCCAGCACCTTTTTACTTCAGGACACCATATATTTT.

The J gene is TRBJ2-3, the V gene TRBV24-1; the D gene is possibly TRBD1 (6 bases). CDR1 KGHDR and CDR2 SFDVKD come from the germline V gene. Deletions cut 7 bases from V and 0 bases from J, with 10 bases between. This CDR3 has 14 residues. The CDR3 spells CATRSGHSTDTQYF. CDR3 sequence (DNA): TGTGCCACCAGATCGGGACACAGCACAGATACGCAGTATTTT.

The genes are TRBV10-3 and TRBJ1-5; D unresolved. V was shortened by 0 bases and J by 3 bases, with 15 bases between the two germline ends. Germline V lookup: CDR1 ENHRY, CDR2 SYGVKD. The CDR3 spans 17 residues. For the CDR3, the DNA is TGTGCCATCAGTGAGTCGGGTTCGATAGGGAACAATCAGCCCCAGCATTTT. Protein: CAISESGSIGNNQPQHF.

The genes are TRBV24-1 and TRBJ1-1; D gene ambiguous. The CDR3 is 14 residues long. V shed 10 bases and J shed 1 base, with 15 bases lying between them. Germline CDR1 is KGHDR and CDR2 is SFDVKD. CDR3 DNA: TGTGCCACGTCTACGACGGGAAGGAACACTGAAGCTTTCTTT. Its protein product is CATSTTGRNTEAFF.

The table lists this clonotype with a few counts. The chain uses TRBV7-2 and TRBJ1-5; D is undetermined. CDR1 and CDR2 from the germline V gene are SGHTA and FQGNSA. The V and J ends lost 1 base and 0 bases respectively, with 7 bases between them. The CDR3 runs to 15 residues. The CDR3 here is CASSLVVGSNQPQHF. CDR3 nucleotide sequence: TGTGCCAGCAGCTTAGTCGTAGGTAGCAATCAGCCCCAGCATTTT.

The chain links TRBV7-9 to TRBJ2-5, with D tentatively TRBD1 or TRBD2 (7 bases each). Per germline, CDR1 SEHNR and CDR2 FQNEAQ (reference sequence). V was trimmed by 6 bases and J by 5 bases, leaving 19 bases between them. The CDR3 has 15 amino acids. CDR3 bases: TGTGCCAGCAGTTCCGGAGCCCAGGGGGGGGAGACCCAGTACTTC. Amino acids: CASSSGAQGGETQYF.

This sequence joins TRBV12-3 or TRBV12-4 and TRBJ1-5; D call uncertain. The CDR3 covers 15 residues. V shed 3 bases and J shed 6 bases, with 15 bases lying between them. The CDR3 region is CASSLLGDIGQPQHF. CDR3 in DNA: TGTGCCAGCAGTTTGTTAGGTGACATTGGTCAGCCCCAGCATTTT.

The chain is built from TRBV20-1 and TRBJ2-3; 7 bases are shared with TRBD1. This CDR3 spans 12 amino acids. V shed 7 bases, J shed 4 bases, and the junction held 5 bases outside the gene matches. Germline loops: CDR1 DFQATT, CDR2 SNEGSKA (reference sequence). This chain's CDR3 is CSGEQGPDTQYF. The CDR3 DNA is TGCAGTGGCGAACAGGGGCCAGATACGCAGTATTTT.

The V gene is TRBV21-1, the J gene TRBJ1-5. TRBV21-1 is a pseudogene segment. The CDR3 is 17 residues long. The CDR3 region is CASSKGGGISNNQPQHF. The CDR3 region has the DNA TGTGCCAGCAGCAAAGGGGGAGGGATTTCGAACAATCAGCCCCAGCATTTT.

The V call is TRBV20-1, the J call TRBJ2-3; TRBD2 matches at 8 bases. CDR1 DFQATT and CDR2 SNEGSKA come from the germline V gene (reference sequence). The CDR3 has 14 residues. V shed 6 bases, J shed 2 bases, and the junction held 7 bases outside the gene matches. The CDR3 nucleotides read TGCAGTGCGATGACTAGCGCCAACACAGATACGCAGTATTTT. Translated: CSAMTSANTDTQYF.

The chain has TRBV11-1 and TRBJ1-1; D call uncertain. Germline V gene sequence: CDR1 SGHAT, CDR2 FQDESV (reference sequence). Trimming took off 4 bases at V and 0 bases at J, with 12 bases between the two ends. CDR3 length equals 15 residues. This CDR3 reads CASSWRFNMNTEAFF. DNA of the CDR3: TGTGCCAGCAGCTGGCGGTTCAACATGAACACTGAAGCTTTCTTT. The variable domain in full, with the rest retrieved from reference TRBV11-1 and TRBJ1-1, is EAEVAQSPRYKITEKSQAVAFWCDPISGHATLYWYRQILGQGPELLVQFQDESVVDDSQLPKDRFSAERLKGVDSTLKIQPAELGDSAMYLCASSWRFNMNTEAFFGQGTRLTVV.

V is TRBV4-2 and J is TRBJ1-2, with 9 nucleotides matching TRBD1. The CDR3 is 15 amino acids. V shed 4 bases and J 8 bases; nucleotides not matched to a gene: 11. Germline V gene lookup returns CDR1 LGHNA and CDR2 YNFKEQ. In DNA, the CDR3 is TGTGCCAGCAGCCTCCGGGACAGGGAAACGGGGGGCTACACCTTC. Translated: CASSLRDRETGGYTF.

The DNA of the CDR3 is TGTGCCAGCAGTTTATCGGCAGGCGATGGCTACACCTTC. Its protein is CASSLSAGDGYTF. V usage is TRBV28 and J usage is TRBJ1-2; unclear D gene. V dropped 1 base and J dropped 6 bases, with 9 bases sitting between them. The CDR3 covers 13 residues. The germline CDR1 and CDR2 sequences are MDHEN and SYDVKM.

This chain uses TRBV24-1 with TRBJ1-4; TRBD1 is a possible D gene (5 bases). Germline V lookup: CDR1 KGHDR, CDR2 SFDVKD. The CDR3 consists of 15 residues. With 4 bases removed from V and 5 bases from J, the gap between germline ends came to 13 bases. CDR3 residues: CATSDYPGPNEKLFF. CDR3 bases: TGTGCCACCAGTGACTATCCGGGACCCAATGAAAAACTGTTTTTT.

This chain connects TRBV15 to TRBJ1-5; D is unresolved. The ends were cut back, 8 bases at V and 0 bases at J, with 14 bases in the middle. Germline V gives CDR1 LNHNV, CDR2 YYDKDF (reference sequence). This CDR3 is 15 amino acids long. CDR3 sequence (DNA): TGTGCCACCGGCCTACCGTGGGATAGCAATCAGCCCCAGCATTTT. Amino acids: CATGLPWDSNQPQHF.

Written as DNA, the CDR3 is TGTGCCAGCAGTGGGCGGGGGACAGGGCCTAGCTACACCTTC. It codes for CASSGRGTGPSYTF. V is TRBV6-1 and J is TRBJ1-2; 9 nucleotides agree with TRBD1. Trimming cost V 4 bases and J 9 bases; bases outside gene matches: 9. The length of the CDR3 is 14 residues. Germline V CDR1 and CDR2: MNHNS, SASEGT.

This clonotype was found a few times. The chain couples TRBV20-1 to TRBJ2-7; 13 nucleotides align to TRBD2. Per the germline V gene, CDR1 is DFQATT and CDR2 is SNEGSKA (reference sequence). V shed 3 bases and J 6 bases; nucleotides not matched to a gene: 5. This CDR3 has 14 residues. The CDR3: CSASRLAGGGEQYF. In DNA form, the CDR3 reads TGCAGTGCTAGCCGACTAGCGGGAGGTGGCGAGCAGTACTTC.

The chain has TRBV6-1 and TRBJ1-6; TRBD1 aligns across 7 bases. This CDR3 contains 17 residues. V shed 7 bases and J 8 bases; nucleotides not matched to a gene: 17. In germline, CDR1 is MNHNS, CDR2 SASEGT. In DNA form, the CDR3 reads TGTGCCAGCACCAGAGCGGTTCCGGGACAGCCATATTCACCCCTCCACTTT. Its protein is CASTRAVPGQPYSPLHF.

The chain uses TRBV11-2 and TRBJ1-6; D call uncertain. Trimming removed 3 bases from V and 7 bases from J, with 7 bases in between. Germline V gives CDR1 SGHAT, CDR2 FQNNGV. This CDR3 has 13 amino acids. For the CDR3, the DNA is TGTGCCAGCAGCTTGCGTCGGAATTCACCCCTCCACTTT. It yields the protein CASSLRRNSPLHF.

This clonotype was detected only a few times. The V and J genes are TRBV20-1 and TRBJ2-4, with D maybe TRBD1 (5 bases). Germline CDR1 is DFQATT and CDR2 is SNEGSKA (reference sequence). This CDR3 has 14 amino acids. V lost 2 bases to trimming and J lost 0 bases, with 8 bases between them. The DNA of the CDR3 is TGCAGTGCTAGAAAGGGGCTAGCCAAAAACATTCAGTACTTC. Translation: CSARKGLAKNIQYF.

The CDR3 nucleotides are TGTGCCAGCAGTTACCAATTGGACAGCATTATTAACACCGGGGAGCTGTTTTTT. It yields the protein CASSYQLDSIINTGELFF. The rearrangement links TRBV6-2 or TRBV6-3 to TRBJ2-2; D is perhaps TRBD1 (6 bases). Trimming took 2 bases from V and 2 from J, leaving 18 bases between them. CDR1 MNHEY and CDR2 SVGEGT come from the germline V gene. The CDR3 runs to 18 residues.

This chain joins TRBV27 and TRBJ2-4; D might be TRBD1 (6 bases). V lost 2 bases and J 6 bases, leaving 11 bases between the germline ends. The CDR3 contains 14 residues. Germline CDR1 and CDR2: MNHEY and SMNVEV (reference sequence). The CDR3 protein is CASSLPGEGNIQYF. CDR3 bases: TGTGCCAGCAGTTTACCAGGGGAAGGAAACATTCAGTACTTC.

The genes are TRBV20-1 and TRBJ2-4; tentative D call: TRBD2 (6 bases). V was trimmed by 0 bases and J by 2 bases, leaving 11 bases between them. Looked up from germline, CDR1 is DFQATT and CDR2 is SNEGSKA (reference sequence). The CDR3 runs to 15 residues. The CDR3 spells CSARDRGSSKNIQYF. CDR3 sequence (DNA): TGCAGTGCTAGAGATCGGGGGTCTTCCAAAAACATTCAGTACTTC.